A selection of T cell receptor beta chains follows, all from one sample in a study of blood T cells in healthy people across ages. TCRdb reanalysed the 5' RACE reads using MiXCR and keeps one entry per CDR3 protein. This sample carries approximately 800,000 distinct CDR3 sequences, approximately 35% of them seen once, and the ten largest clones take approximately 12%. The specimen was blood. The receptors were gathered from a man aged 18-30 years in good health. Both conserved end residues are part of each CDR3. The order of the fields is J gene, V gene, D gene, clone size, CDR3 protein, CDR3 DNA. A D gene is named only where the DNA matches it firmly. Rows give clone size only sometimes, using once, few, many, or a class for an expanded clone.

TRBJ2-2 TRBV4-2 TRBD2 few CASSQEKSGRITGELFF TGTGCCAGCAGCCAAGAGAAAAGCGGGAGGATCACCGGGGAGCTGTTTTTT
TRBJ2-2 TRBV2 . . CASNRDNTGELFF TGTGCCAGCAACAGGGATAACACCGGGGAGCTGTTTTTT
TRBJ2-1 TRBV7-3 . once CASSPIGGGQYNEQFF TGTGCCAGCAGCCCAATCGGAGGGGGGCAATACAATGAGCAGTTCTTC
TRBJ1-2 TRBV29-1 . . CSVESGLLYRYTF TGCAGCGTTGAGTCAGGACTCCTCTATCGCTACACCTTC
TRBJ2-2 TRBV7-3 . . CASSRGVTGELFF TGTGCCAGCAGCCGTGGGGTCACCGGGGAGCTGTTTTTT
TRBJ2-7 TRBV7-2 TRBD1 . CASTTTGSSYNEQYF TGTGCCAGCACCACGACAGGGTCGTCCTACAATGAGCAGTACTTC
TRBJ2-3 TRBV18 . . CASAPGLMDTQYF TGTGCCAGCGCCCCCGGGCTGATGGATACGCAGTATTTT
TRBJ1-4 TRBV7-2 . few CASSHPFRLRLFF TGTGCCAGCAGCCATCCGTTCAGACTCCGACTGTTTTTT
TRBJ2-7 TRBV4-3 . few CASSPRTLNYEQYF TGCGCCAGCAGCCCCAGGACTCTTAACTACGAGCAGTACTTC
TRBJ2-7 TRBV7-9 TRBD1 . CASKGDRGYEQYF TGTGCCAGCAAGGGGGACAGGGGTTACGAGCAGTACTTC
TRBJ2-7 TRBV12-3/TRBV12-4 TRBD1 . CASSLRGQVDNEQYF TGTGCCAGCAGTTTAAGGGGACAGGTGGACAATGAGCAGTACTTC
TRBJ2-2 TRBV7-8 TRBD1 . CASSFPRGPAGELFF TGTGCCAGCAGCTTCCCGAGGGGGCCGGCCGGGGAGCTGTTTTTT
TRBJ2-7 TRBV20-1 TRBD2 once CSAMVTGTTSGEQYF TGCAGTGCTATGGTCACCGGGACTACATCGGGTGAGCAGTACTTC
TRBJ2-3 TRBV7-9 . . CASSPPGPSDTQYF TGTGCCAGCAGCCCGCCGGGGCCGTCAGATACGCAGTATTTT
TRBJ2-3 TRBV5-1 . . CASSLGVTDTRYF TGCGCCAGCAGCTTGGGAGTAACAGATACGCGGTATTTT
TRBJ1-1 TRBV27 . few CASSPRTRTQHTEAFF TGTGCCAGCAGTCCCAGGACCCGAACACAGCACACTGAAGCTTTCTTT
TRBJ2-1 TRBV24-1 . . CATGGPDNEQFF TGTGCCACCGGTGGGCCAGACAATGAGCAGTTCTTC
TRBJ1-2 TRBV4-2 . many CASSDAYGYTF TGTGCCAGCAGCGATGCCTATGGCTACACCTTC
TRBJ2-2 TRBV6-2/TRBV6-3 TRBD1 few CASSYVGQGSGELFF TGTGCCAGCAGTTACGTCGGACAGGGTTCCGGGGAGCTGTTTTTT
TRBJ2-1 TRBV20-1 . . CSADRENYNEQFF TGCAGTGCCGATCGGGAAAACTACAATGAGCAGTTCTTC
TRBJ2-1 TRBV29-1 TRBD2 . CSAGTNEETQFF TGCAGCGCTGGGACTAACGAAGAGACCCAGTTCTTC
TRBJ2-3 TRBV20-1 TRBD2 . CGLAGDTQYF TGTGGACTAGCGGGGGATACGCAGTATTTT
TRBJ1-2 TRBV12-3/TRBV12-4 . many CASSPGPLPRGYTF TGTGCCAGCAGCCCCGGACCCCTTCCTCGAGGCTACACCTTC
TRBJ2-1 TRBV10-3 . . CAISGGVSNEQFF TGTGCCATCAGCGGGGGAGTGAGCAATGAGCAGTTCTTC
TRBJ1-5 TRBV6-6 . . CASSYLFSQVSNQPQHF TGTGCCAGCAGTTACTTATTCTCACAGGTTAGCAATCAGCCCCAGCATTTT
TRBJ2-1 TRBV29-1 . many CSVATASYNEQFF TGCAGCGTCGCGACAGCCTCCTACAATGAGCAGTTCTTC
TRBJ2-7 TRBV4-3 . . CASSQDGRTGAYEQYF TGCGCCAGCAGCCAAGATGGGAGGACAGGCGCCTACGAGCAGTACTTC
TRBJ2-5 TRBV7-2 TRBD2 many CASSQRLAGGVETQYF TGTGCCAGCAGCCAGAGACTAGCGGGGGGAGTGGAGACCCAGTACTTC
TRBJ1-1 TRBV7-9 TRBD1 . CASRQGTGIGTEAFF TGTGCCAGCAGACAGGGGACAGGAATTGGCACTGAAGCTTTCTTT
TRBJ2-5 TRBV9 TRBD1 . CASSPQTGSQETQYF TGTGCCAGCAGCCCGCAGACAGGGAGCCAAGAGACCCAGTACTTC
TRBJ2-1 TRBV20-1 . few CSAIMGGAGAHGEQFF TGCAGTGCTATTATGGGGGGGGCGGGAGCCCACGGTGAGCAGTTCTTC
TRBJ1-1 TRBV29-1 . . CSVEREDTEAFF TGCAGCGTTGAGAGGGAGGACACTGAAGCTTTCTTT
TRBJ2-7 TRBV7-9 . few CASSLGAGKDYEQYF TGTGCCAGCAGCTTAGGGGCAGGTAAAGACTACGAGCAGTACTTC
TRBJ2-1 TRBV7-3 . . CASSLNWRGLDEQFF TGTGCCAGCAGCTTAAATTGGCGGGGACTCGATGAGCAGTTCTTC
TRBJ2-1 TRBV10-2 TRBD1 . CASSADRFSYNEQFF TGCGCCAGCAGTGCGGACAGGTTCTCCTACAATGAGCAGTTCTTC
TRBJ1-2 TRBV29-1 TRBD1 once CSVEGGGFNGYTF TGCAGCGTTGAAGGAGGGGGCTTTAATGGCTACACCTTC
TRBJ2-5 TRBV10-3 . . CAISERGDRETQYF TGTGCCATCAGTGAACGCGGGGACCGAGAGACCCAGTACTTC
TRBJ2-1 TRBV7-2 . few CASSLALRSEQFF TGTGCCAGCAGCTTAGCGCTACGCAGTGAGCAGTTCTTC
TRBJ2-1 TRBV6-5 . . CVSSYNKGNEQFF TGTGTCAGCAGTTACAATAAAGGGAATGAGCAGTTCTTC
TRBJ2-3 TRBV15 . . CATSSAFKVAQYF TGTGCCACCAGCAGTGCCTTTAAGGTGGCGCAGTATTTT
TRBJ2-1 TRBV24-1 . . CATSEASGDTLYNEQFF TGTGCCACCAGTGAAGCAAGCGGGGACACTCTATACAATGAGCAGTTCTTC
TRBJ2-3 TRBV20-1 . . CSAREPSVGSTDTQYF TGCAGTGCTAGAGAGCCCAGCGTCGGTAGCACAGATACGCAGTATTTT
TRBJ1-4 TRBV7-9 TRBD1 . CASSLAQGQKLFF TGTGCCAGCAGCTTAGCGCAGGGACAGAAACTGTTTTTT
TRBJ1-1 TRBV11-2 TRBD1 few CASSFPITGVNTEAFF TGTGCCAGCAGCTTTCCAATAACAGGGGTTAACACTGAAGCTTTCTTT
TRBJ1-2 TRBV19 . . CASRMGSRYGYTF TGTGCCAGTAGGATGGGGTCTCGCTATGGCTACACCTTC
TRBJ2-2 TRBV6-1 . . CASSEARGSLNTGELFF TGTGCCAGCAGTGAAGCGCGCGGTAGCCTGAACACCGGGGAGCTGTTTTTT
TRBJ2-1 TRBV7-3 TRBD2 few CASSSSGGAAEQFF TGTGCCAGCAGCTCTAGCGGGGGGGCCGCTGAGCAGTTCTTC
TRBJ1-2 TRBV28 TRBD1 few CASSTPSGQGTYGYTF TGTGCCAGCAGTACACCATCGGGACAGGGGACCTATGGCTACACCTTC
TRBJ2-1 TRBV20-1 . . CSAIPSWQQSSYNEQFF TGCAGTGCTATTCCTTCTTGGCAGCAGAGCTCCTACAATGAGCAGTTCTTC
TRBJ1-2 TRBV2 . . CASSRGNSDYTF TGTGCCAGCAGTCGGGGAAACTCTGACTACACCTTC
TRBJ1-1 TRBV20-1 . . CSARWKGSNTEAFF TGCAGTGCTAGGTGGAAGGGATCGAACACTGAAGCTTTCTTT
TRBJ1-2 TRBV5-5 . few CASSGGAGFYGYTF TGTGCCAGCAGCGGGGGGGCGGGATTCTATGGCTACACCTTC